This entry concerns a single TCR beta chain. Its cognate antigen is unknown. The data are from a study of T cell responses to AZD1222 COVID-19 vaccine. Germline-derived CDR1 and CDR2 are MDHEN and SYDVKM. J gave up 5 bases and V 6 bases, and 12 bases lay outside the gene matches. CDR3 length equals 15 residues. Some clones are missing from TCRdb's copy, which holds only in-frame ones; the method was immunoSEQ multiplex PCR. The repertoire holds about 110,000 clones, with just under 95% as singletons. Study-level findings and limits: The donor group comprised mostly white British people and more females; the analysis possibly underestimated clonal diversity.

The chain recombines TRBV28 with TRBJ2-7, with TRBD1 matching 8 bases. Sample: peripheral blood, taken 28 days after the second AZD1222 dose. The receptor's source is an adult who received the AZD1222 COVID-19 vaccine. The CDR3 protein is CASSAVAGGNHEQYF. CDR3 sequence (DNA): TGTGCCAGCAGCGCAGTCGCAGGGGGCAACCACGAGCAGTACTTC.